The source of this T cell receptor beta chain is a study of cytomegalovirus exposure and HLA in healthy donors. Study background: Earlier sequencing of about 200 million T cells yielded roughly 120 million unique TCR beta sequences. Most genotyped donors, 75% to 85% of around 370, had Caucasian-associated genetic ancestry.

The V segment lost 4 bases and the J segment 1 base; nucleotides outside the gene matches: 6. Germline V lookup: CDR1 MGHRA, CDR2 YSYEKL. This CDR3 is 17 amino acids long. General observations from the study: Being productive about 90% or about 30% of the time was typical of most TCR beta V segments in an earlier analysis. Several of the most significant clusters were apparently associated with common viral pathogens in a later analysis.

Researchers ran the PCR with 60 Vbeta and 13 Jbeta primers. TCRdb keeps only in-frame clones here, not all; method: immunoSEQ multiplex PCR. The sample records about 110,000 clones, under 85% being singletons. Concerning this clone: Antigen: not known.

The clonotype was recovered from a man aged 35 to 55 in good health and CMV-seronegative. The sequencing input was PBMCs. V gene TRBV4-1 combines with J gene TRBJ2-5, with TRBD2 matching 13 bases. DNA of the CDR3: TGCGCCAGCAGCCTCGGACTAGCGGGGGAGGGCCAAGAGACCCAGTACTTC. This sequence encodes CASSLGLAGEGQETQYF.